The following is a T cell receptor beta chain sequence with its context. The data derive from a study of T cell clones after liver transplantation. CDR3 length equals 16 residues. V was cut by 0 bases and J by 1 base, with 12 bases left in between. CDR1 MGHRA and CDR2 YSYEKL come from the germline V gene. Data came from immunoSEQ multiplex PCR; TCRdb stores just in-frame clones and leaves some out. The table has some 59,000 clones, 60% to 80% seen once. The specimen was CD4+ T cells from blood, collected at the 22-month timepoint. The receptor was derived from a human patient who received a liver transplant. Some T cells could come from the graft donor. The chain recombines TRBV4-1 with TRBJ1-1; D may be TRBD1 (5 bases). Here the CDR3 DNA reads TGCGCCAGCAGCCAAGATTCGGGGGGGTGGAACACTGAAGCTTTCTTT. Translating it yields CASSQDSGGWNTEAFF.